The sample holds a few counts of the clone carrying this TCR beta chain. The antigen remains unidentified. This CDR3 is built from 14 residues. V gave up 5 bases and J gave up 3 bases, with 13 bases separating them. TCRdb re-analysed the RACE reads in MiXCR, keeping a single row per CDR3 protein. The sample carries 180,000 or so distinct CDR3 sequences, around 25% recorded once. These data originate in a study of human T cells and chemical hapten exposure. Sample time point: patch test 3, about 24 weeks after DPC sensitization. Indicated treatment: therapeutic diphenylcyclopropenone sensitization with weekly scalp DPC. Findings of the study overall: Compared with pre-sensitization or healthy control sets, expanded TCRs clustered more.

The source material was whole blood, sampled in connection with sensitization to the hapten diphenylcyclopropenone (DPC). J is TRBJ2-5 and V is TRBV12-3 or TRBV12-4; D might be TRBD1 or TRBD2, each matching 5 bases. The source of this sequence is a woman aged 40 to 50 with alopecia areata. Some clones in this sample may be carry-over from other donors' samples. The CDR3 sequence: CASSNTGTKETQYF. CDR3 bases: TGTGCCAGCAGTAATACGGGGACCAAAGAGACCCAGTACTTC.